This TCR beta chain was retrieved from a study of blood T cell repertoires in COVID-19. Looking at the study overall: Nucleic acid was either cDNA or gDNA, and it came from T cells, B-cell-depleted T cells, or PBMCs.

This CDR3 has 13 residues. The J segment lost 5 bases and the V segment lost 1 base, leaving 2 bases of the junction unmatched. This clone has just one count. Produced via immunoSEQ multiplex PCR; TCRdb's table is partial and in-frame only. This repertoire shows a few hundred thousand clones, 88% found once; its top ten account for 0.9% to 1.5%. Cohorts were assigned according to the clinical history that participants reported. For recovered donors of Cohort 3, there were two negative PCRs, clearance, or symptom resolution. Sample: PBMCs or T cells enriched from blood (not recorded which). The receptor was isolated from a woman aged 18-29 years who had recovered from COVID-19. The chain employs TRBV12-3 or TRBV12-4 and TRBJ2-7; 7 positions agree with TRBD1. In nucleotides, the CDR3 is TGTGCCAGCAGTTTAGGGACAGGCCACGAGCAGTACTTC. It encodes CASSLGTGHEQYF.